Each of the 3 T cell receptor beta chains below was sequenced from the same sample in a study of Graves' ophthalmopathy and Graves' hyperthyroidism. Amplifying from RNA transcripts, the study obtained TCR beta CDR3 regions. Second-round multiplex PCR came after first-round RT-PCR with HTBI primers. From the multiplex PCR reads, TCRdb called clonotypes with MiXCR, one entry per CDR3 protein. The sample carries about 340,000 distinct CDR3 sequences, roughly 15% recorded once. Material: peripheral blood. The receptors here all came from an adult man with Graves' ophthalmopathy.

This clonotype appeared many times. DNA for the CDR3: TGTGCCAGCACGTCAGAACACAGGGTTTATGAGACCCAGTACTTC. This codes for CASTSEHRVYETQYF. The chain combines TRBV6-2 or TRBV6-3 with TRBJ2-5; tentative D call: TRBD1 (6 bases). Germline assignment: CDR1 MNHEY and CDR2 SVGEGT. The CDR3 spans 15 residues. Between the trimmed V and J ends, which lost 7 bases and 5 bases, there was a span of 20 bases.

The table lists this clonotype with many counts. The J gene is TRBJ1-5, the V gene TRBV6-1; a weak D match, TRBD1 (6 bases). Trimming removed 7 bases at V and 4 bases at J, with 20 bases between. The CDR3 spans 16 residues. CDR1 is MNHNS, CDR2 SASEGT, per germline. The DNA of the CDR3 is TGTGCCAGCACCAAAAAGGCGACAGGCACAAATCAGCCCCAGCATTTT. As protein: CASTKKATGTNQPQHF.

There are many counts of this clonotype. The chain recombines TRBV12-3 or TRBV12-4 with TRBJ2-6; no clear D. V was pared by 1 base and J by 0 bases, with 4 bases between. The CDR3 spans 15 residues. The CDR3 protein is CASSLGRSGANVLTF. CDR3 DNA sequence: TGTGCCAGCAGTTTAGGACGCTCTGGGGCCAACGTCCTGACTTTC.